The source of this T cell receptor beta chain is a study of T cells in Graves' hyperthyroidism and ophthalmopathy. It was RNA transcripts that yielded the amplified TCR beta CDR3 regions. A first-round RT-PCR of the TCR CDR3 used the HTBI primer set. TCRdb itself ran the multiplex PCR reads through MiXCR, one entry per CDR3 protein. The profile shows more than 500,000 distinct CDR3 sequences, around 43% of them singletons. Patients having uncontrolled infection, another autoimmune disease, pregnancy or lactation were not included. Diagnostic assessment was based on clinical symptoms, serum thyroxine and TRAb, thyroid ultrasound and orbital computed tomography. Study-wide results and limits: Ophthalmopathy, which appeared later, was predicted by the model a median about 5.9 months before onset. Separation of ophthalmopathy from stable hyperthyroidism was achieved by a 13 V-J model.

This clonotype was observed a single time. No antigen is known for it. A read error may be the cause here, since a much bigger clone is one base away. Specimen: peripheral blood or thyroid tissue (not recorded which). The TCR originated in an adult woman with Graves' disease, either hyperthyroidism or ophthalmopathy (not recorded which).

In DNA, the CDR3 is TGCAGTGCTAGAGATGGGGCGAGTTGGAGAACGGAGCAGTACTTC. Protein product: CSARDGASWRTEQYF. The rearrangement joins TRBV20-1 to TRBJ2-7, with D possibly TRBD1 on 5 matching bases. The ends were cut back, 0 bases at V and 7 bases at J, with 19 bases in the middle. Germline lookup yields CDR1 DFQATT and CDR2 SNEGSKA (reference sequence). The CDR3 is made up of 15 amino acids.